The source of this T cell receptor (beta chain) is a study of regulatory T cells in long-lasting Graves disease. Study-level information: The study counted Graves' disease as persistent given over 5 years of antithyroid drugs and positive TSH receptor antibodies.

Looked up from germline, CDR1 is LGHNA and CDR2 is YSLEER. Trimming removed 1 base from V and 3 bases from J; junction bases left unmatched: 6. This CDR3 has 17 residues. CDR3 regions were amplified by Arm-PCR using iRepertoire HTBI primers to build TCR beta libraries. TCRdb used MiXCR to reprocess the multiplex PCR reads, holding one entry per CDR3 protein. The sample shows under 350,000 distinct CDR3 sequences, around 23% of them seen only once. As for time point: persistent/refractory GD, antithyroid drugs over 5 years with positive TRAb. The TCR library was prepared using RNA isolated from PBMCs. A blood draw put roughly 10 milliliters of peripheral blood into EDTA tubes.

Sequences were derived from peripheral blood mononuclear cells (PBMCs), sampled when the disease was refractory, from a patient treated with antithyroid drugs. The sequence was collected from a female donor with Graves disease. V and J are TRBV4-3 and TRBJ2-3; 11 bases are shared with TRBD2. Written as DNA, the CDR3 is TGCGCCAGCAGCCAAGGGAATAGCGGGAGGGTGACAGATACGCAGTATTTT. The encoded protein is CASSQGNSGRVTDTQYF.